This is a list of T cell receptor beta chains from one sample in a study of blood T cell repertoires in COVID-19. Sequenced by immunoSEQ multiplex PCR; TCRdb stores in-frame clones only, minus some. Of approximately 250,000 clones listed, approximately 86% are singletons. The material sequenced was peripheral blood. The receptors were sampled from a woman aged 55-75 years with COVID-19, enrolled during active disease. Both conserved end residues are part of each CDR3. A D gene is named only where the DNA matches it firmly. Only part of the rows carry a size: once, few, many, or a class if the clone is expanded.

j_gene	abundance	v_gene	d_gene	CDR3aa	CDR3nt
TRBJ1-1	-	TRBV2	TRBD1	CASTREGTGGARNTEAFF	TGTGCCAGCACAAGAGAAGGGACAGGGGGCGCGAGGAACACTGAAGCTTTCTTT
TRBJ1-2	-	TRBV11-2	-	CASSLGLKNYGYTF	TGTGCCAGCAGCCTGGGACTGAAAAACTATGGCTACACCTTC
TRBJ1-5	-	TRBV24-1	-	CATSAANVQGVGNQPQHF	TGTGCCACCAGTGCAGCGAACGTTCAGGGTGTGGGGAATCAGCCCCAGCATTTT
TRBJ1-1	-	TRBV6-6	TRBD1	CASSRGTGGAGEGTEAFF	TGTGCCAGCAGTCGGGGGACAGGGGGCGCGGGGGAAGGGACTGAAGCTTTCTTT
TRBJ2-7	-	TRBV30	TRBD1	CAWSTQGAGEQYF	TGTGCCTGGAGCACACAGGGGGCCGGAGAGCAGTACTTC
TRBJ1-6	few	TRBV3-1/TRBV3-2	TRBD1	CASSVRDSNSPLHF	TGTGCCAGCAGCGTCCGGGACAGTAATTCACCCCTCCACTTT
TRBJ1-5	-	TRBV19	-	CASSILSRGINQPQHF	TGTGCCAGTAGTATACTCAGCAGAGGGATCAATCAGCCCCAGCATTTT
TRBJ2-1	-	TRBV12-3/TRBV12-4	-	CASSSYGDEQFF	TGTGCCAGCAGTTCATACGGTGATGAGCAGTTCTTC
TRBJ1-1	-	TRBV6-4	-	CASSPFDGGGAEAFF	TGTGCCAGCAGCCCATTTGACGGGGGAGGGGCAGAAGCTTTCTTT
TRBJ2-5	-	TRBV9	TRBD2	CASSAWASGRNYQETQYF	TGTGCCAGCAGCGCTTGGGCTAGCGGGAGGAACTACCAAGAGACCCAGTACTTC
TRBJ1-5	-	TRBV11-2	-	CASSLGSGYNQPQHF	TGTGCCAGCAGCTTAGGATCAGGGTACAATCAGCCCCAGCATTTT
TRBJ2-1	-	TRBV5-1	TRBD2	CASTLAGVSLYNEQFF	TGCGCCAGCACCTTAGCGGGAGTGTCCTTATACAATGAGCAGTTCTTC
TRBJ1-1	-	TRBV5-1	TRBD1	CASSAGQGVKTEAFF	TGCGCCAGCAGCGCGGGACAGGGGGTCAAGACTGAAGCTTTCTTT
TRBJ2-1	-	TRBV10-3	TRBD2	CAITRVAGGYNEQFF	TGTGCCATCACCCGGGTAGCGGGAGGCTACAATGAGCAGTTCTTC
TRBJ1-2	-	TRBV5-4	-	CASSLAQGVFYGYTF	TGTGCCAGCAGCTTGGCACAAGGGGTTTTCTATGGCTACACCTTC
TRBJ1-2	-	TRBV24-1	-	CATSGGRDNYGYTF	TGTGCCACCAGTGGCGGCAGAGATAACTATGGCTACACCTTC
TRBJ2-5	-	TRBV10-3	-	CAISESARTANQETQYF	TGTGCCATCAGTGAGTCGGCAAGGACTGCCAATCAAGAGACCCAGTACTTC
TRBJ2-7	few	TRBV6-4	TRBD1	CASSAPPGQGSPYEQYF	TGTGCCAGCAGTGCCCCTCCCGGACAGGGATCCCCCTACGAGCAGTACTTC
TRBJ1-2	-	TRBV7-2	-	CASSLDTGFISGYTF	TGTGCCAGCAGCTTAGATACAGGGTTTATATCCGGCTACACCTTC
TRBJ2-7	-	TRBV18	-	CASSRNMGDEQYF	TGTGCCAGCTCACGAAACATGGGCGACGAGCAGTACTTC
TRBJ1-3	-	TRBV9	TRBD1	CASSVVEGAAGNTIYF	TGTGCCAGCAGCGTAGTCGAGGGGGCTGCTGGAAACACCATATATTTT
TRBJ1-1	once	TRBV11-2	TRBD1	CASSLEFGDRPNTEAFF	TGTGCCAGCAGCTTAGAATTTGGGGACAGGCCGAACACTGAAGCTTTCTTT
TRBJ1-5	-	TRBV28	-	CASNLWGGNQPQHF	TGTGCCAGCAACCTATGGGGAGGGAATCAGCCCCAGCATTTT
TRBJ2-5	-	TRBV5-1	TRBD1	CASSSSGTGRQETQYF	TGCGCCAGCAGCTCATCCGGGACAGGGCGCCAAGAGACCCAGTACTTC
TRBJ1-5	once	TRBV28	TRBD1	CASSKTGGPQPQHF	TGTGCCAGCAGTAAAACAGGGGGCCCTCAGCCCCAGCATTTT
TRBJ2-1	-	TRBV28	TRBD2	CASSRLAAAYNEQFF	TGTGCCAGCAGTCGACTAGCGGCTGCCTACAATGAGCAGTTCTTC
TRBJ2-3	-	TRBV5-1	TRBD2	CASNPAGATDTQYF	TGCGCCAGCAACCCAGCGGGAGCCACAGATACGCAGTATTTT
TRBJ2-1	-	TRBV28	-	CASSFGGKGNEQFF	TGTGCCAGCAGTTTCGGCGGGAAAGGCAATGAGCAGTTCTTC
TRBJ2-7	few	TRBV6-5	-	CASQALSSYEQYF	TGTGCCAGCCAGGCCTTAAGCTCCTACGAGCAGTACTTC